The rows below give T cell receptor beta chains drawn from one sample of a study of blood T cell repertoires in COVID-19. Measured with immunoSEQ multiplex PCR; TCRdb has only the in-frame clones, and not every one. The sample shows approximately 350,000 clones, more than 75% of them seen only once. Sequencing input: peripheral blood. The receptors were sampled from a woman aged 18 to 35 who had recovered from COVID-19. The CDR3 runs from the conserved cysteine through the conserved F or W. The order of the fields is CDR3 length, D gene, J gene, V gene, CDR3 protein. The D gene is left open where the match is weak.

len: 13
d_gene: NA
j_gene: TRBJ2-2
v_gene: TRBV27
CDR3aa: CASSWGRTGELFF

len: 19
d_gene: TRBD2
j_gene: TRBJ2-2
v_gene: TRBV24-1
CDR3aa: CATSDGGWGLAGSPGELFF

len: 15
d_gene: NA
j_gene: TRBJ1-2
v_gene: TRBV6-1
CDR3aa: CASSEIAVANYGYTF

len: 16
d_gene: NA
j_gene: TRBJ2-1
v_gene: TRBV29-1
CDR3aa: CSVELGSGSSYNEQFF

len: 15
d_gene: NA
j_gene: TRBJ1-5
v_gene: TRBV19
CDR3aa: CASRPRGNSNQPQHF

len: 17
d_gene: TRBD2
j_gene: TRBJ2-5
v_gene: TRBV19
CDR3aa: CASSKIGLAGGPETQYF

len: 15
d_gene: TRBD1
j_gene: TRBJ1-1
v_gene: TRBV30
CDR3aa: CAWSVMGQGGNEAFF

len: 12
d_gene: NA
j_gene: TRBJ1-5
v_gene: TRBV24-1
CDR3aa: CATQAGGQPQHF

len: 17
d_gene: NA
j_gene: TRBJ2-2
v_gene: TRBV18
CDR3aa: CASSPRVWRENTGELFF

len: 14
d_gene: NA
j_gene: TRBJ1-3
v_gene: TRBV7-9
CDR3aa: CASSLAASGNTIYF

len: 17
d_gene: NA
j_gene: TRBJ2-5
v_gene: TRBV29-1
CDR3aa: CSVEVIRGGTSKETQYF

len: 18
d_gene: TRBD1
j_gene: TRBJ1-3
v_gene: TRBV23-1
CDR3aa: CASSYHTGTGSSGNTIYF

len: 15
d_gene: TRBD1
j_gene: TRBJ1-6
v_gene: TRBV7-6
CDR3aa: CASSLVGQGHSPLHF